These 12 T cell receptor beta chains share one sample of origin, sequenced in a study of T cell repertoires in cytomegalovirus infection (dated 2019 in TCRdb). Instrument used: Illumina HiSeq 1500. The public sequencing data were trimmed at Q25 with fastp and processed into clonotypes with MiXCR by TCRdb, which kept only in-frame beta chains. Rows are unified per CDR3 protein, each entry keeping the most common DNA and genes. For this sample the table gives around 770,000 distinct CDR3 sequences, of which almost 30% were detected only once. The ten largest make up around 13% of the sample. Read against the paper, the sample's treatment or condition label means: in vitro stimulation with specific CMV peptide epitopes to enrich CMV-specific T cells. These receptors' antigens are unknown. Sequences were derived from cultured CD8+ T cells from PBMCs, sampled from culture after CMV antigen stimulation. All receptors derive from a human donor in good health (CMV status not recorded). Some clones in this sample may be carry-over from other donors' samples.

V gene TRBV9 combines with J gene TRBJ2-1; possibly TRBD1 for D (6 bases). This CDR3 contains 13 residues. The germline CDR1 and CDR2 sequences are SGDLS and YYNGEE. Trimming removed 4 bases from V and 7 bases from J, with 12 bases in between. The CDR3 DNA reads TGTGCCAGCAGCTATCAGGGGACAAATGAGCAGTTCTTC. Translated: CASSYQGTNEQFF.

The CDR3 DNA is TGTGCCAGTAGTACTGCACACAACTCCTACAATGAGCAGTTCTTC. Protein: CASSTAHNSYNEQFF. The genes are TRBV19 and TRBJ2-1, with D unclear. Between the trimmed V and J ends, which lost 4 bases and 0 bases, there was a span of 10 bases. Germline CDR1 reads LNHDA; CDR2 reads SQIVND (reference sequence). The CDR3 consists of 15 residues.

This clonotype came up many times. The CDR3 sequence: CASSLLGGSGEQYV. The CDR3 coding sequence is TGTGCCAGCAGCTTACTTGGGGGCTCGGGCGAGCAGTACGTC. The chain couples TRBV7-6 to TRBJ2-7, with a tentative D call TRBD1 (6 bases). The CDR3 runs 14 residues. CDR1 and CDR2 (germline): SGHVS, FNYEAQ. V was cut by 2 bases and J by 6 bases, with 14 bases left in between.

This clonotype was seen more than once but under ten times. V is TRBV6-2 or TRBV6-3 and J is TRBJ2-3; TRBD2 matches at 14 bases. Looked up from germline, CDR1 is MNHEY and CDR2 is SVGEGT. The V gene end was trimmed by 6 bases and the J gene end by 2 bases; junction bases not matched to a gene: 1. The CDR3 covers 15 residues. The CDR3 DNA reads as TGTGCCAGCAGGACTAGCGGGGGGGCCACAGATACGCAGTATTTT. This codes for CASRTSGGATDTQYF.

This clonotype came up once. The rearrangement links TRBV3-1 to TRBJ2-1; D remains unclear. CDR1 and CDR2 from the germline V gene are LGHDT and YNNKEL (reference sequence). The CDR3 runs to 14 residues. Trimming took off 8 bases at V and 3 bases at J, with 14 bases between the two ends. CDR3 DNA: TGTGCCAGCGCAGAAAACTACAACTACAATGAGCAGTTCTTC. Its protein is CASAENYNYNEQFF.

The chain uses TRBV6-1 and TRBJ2-7, with 7 nucleotides matching TRBD1. J gave up 4 bases and V 9 bases, and 18 bases lay outside the gene matches. The CDR3 extends over 16 amino acids. Looked up from germline, CDR1 is MNHNS and CDR2 is SASEGT. The chain's CDR3 is CASLSLGDSAAYEQYF. CDR3 nucleotide sequence: TGTGCCAGTCTTTCTCTGGGGGACAGTGCGGCGTACGAGCAGTACTTC.

This clonotype was recorded a few times. The gene calls are TRBV7-9 and TRBJ2-2; D is undetermined. The ends were cut back, 6 bases at V and 4 bases at J, with 21 bases in the middle. Germline V gene sequence: CDR1 SEHNR, CDR2 FQNEAQ (reference sequence). The length of the CDR3 is 17 residues. The CDR3 DNA follows: TGTGCCAGCAGAGCCCGGGCCCCAAGAGGACCCACCGGGGAGCTGTTTTTT. This encodes CASRARAPRGPTGELFF.

J is TRBJ1-1 and V is TRBV3-1; TRBD1 might be the D (6 bases). The CDR3 runs to 15 residues. Germline CDR1 is LGHDT and CDR2 is YNNKEL (reference sequence). Trimming shortened V by 4 bases and J by 4 bases, and 16 bases separated the two germline ends. CDR3 DNA: TGTGCCAGCAGCCCCGGACAGTTAAAGGTCACTGAAGCTTTCTTT. Encoded protein: CASSPGQLKVTEAFF.

This clonotype was detected ten times or more. This chain joins TRBV12-3 or TRBV12-4 and TRBJ2-1; 10 bases align to TRBD1. The CDR3 spans 16 residues. V gave up 4 bases and J gave up 0 bases; unmatched junction bases: 3. CDR3 sequence (DNA): TGTGCCAGCAGTTGGGACAGGGGTCCCTCCTACAATGAGCAGTTCTTC. Translated, it gives CASSWDRGPSYNEQFF.

The rearrangement uses TRBV7-9 and TRBJ2-1; 9 nucleotides agree with TRBD1. The trim removed 3 bases at V and 3 bases at J, leaving 3 bases unmatched. Germline V gene lookup returns CDR1 SEHNR and CDR2 FQNEAQ (reference sequence). The CDR3 loop spans 15 amino acids. The DNA of the CDR3 is TGTGCCAGCAGCTTGGACAGGGGCCACTACAATGAGCAGTTCTTC. This gives the protein CASSLDRGHYNEQFF.

This clonotype was observed once. The rearrangement links TRBV12-5 to TRBJ2-2; D is unresolved. CDR1 LGHNT and CDR2 FRNRAP come from the germline V gene. CDR3 size: 12 residues. V shed 8 bases and J shed 5 bases, with 9 bases lying between them. The CDR3 loop reads CASRIVTGELFF. CDR3 nucleotides: TGTGCTAGTCGTATAGTTACCGGGGAGCTGTTTTTT.

This clonotype has a handful of counts. V usage is TRBV27 and J usage is TRBJ2-1; TRBD2 might be the D (5 bases). This CDR3 is 13 amino acids long. In germline, CDR1 is MNHEY, CDR2 SMNVEV (reference sequence). With 2 bases removed from V and 7 bases from J, the gap between germline ends came to 9 bases. CDR3: CASSLGLSNEQFF. In DNA, the CDR3 is TGTGCCAGCAGTTTAGGACTGTCTAATGAGCAGTTCTTC.